This T cell receptor (beta chain) emerged from a study of T cell repertoires in ileal Crohn's disease. The CDR3 is 15 amino acids. Germline V lookup: CDR1 MDHEN, CDR2 SYDVKM. V gave up 1 base and J gave up 1 base, with 11 bases separating them. Sequencing used immunoSEQ multiplex PCR; TCRdb keeps in-frame clones, though not all of them. This sample has some 600 clones, with 82% found just once. General study results and limits: Endoscopic recurrence occurred in every patient whose clonality exceeded 26.8%.

On this clone: Its target is not known.

Material: ileal tissue. The receptor was derived from an adult with Crohn's disease. The rearrangement links TRBV28 to TRBJ2-7, with D possibly being TRBD2 (5 bases). Here the CDR3 reads CASSLFGMGSYEQYF. The DNA of the CDR3 is TGTGCCAGCAGTTTATTCGGGATGGGGTCCTACGAGCAGTACTTC.